The 24 T cell receptor beta chains given below trace back to one sample, sequenced in a study of blood T cell repertoires in COVID-19. The method was immunoSEQ multiplex PCR; TCRdb's version includes in-frame clones alone and lacks a portion of them. The sample yields 340,000 or so clones, around 80% seen once. The sample taken for sequencing was peripheral blood. The receptors originated from a man in his thirties or forties with active or convalescent COVID-19.

This clone is a singleton in its sample. The J gene is TRBJ1-2, the V gene TRBV30, with D perhaps TRBD1 (6 bases). Germline-derived CDR1 and CDR2 are GTSNPN and SVGIG (reference sequence). V lost 6 bases to trimming and J lost 3 bases, with 14 bases between them. The CDR3 is 13 residues long. CDR3 loop: CACLPGGDYGYTF. In DNA form, the CDR3 reads TGTGCCTGCCTTCCGGGGGGCGACTATGGCTACACCTTC.

The chain links TRBV9 to TRBJ2-6; 7 nucleotides align to TRBD2. This CDR3 contains 18 residues. CDR1 SGDLS and CDR2 YYNGEE come from the germline V gene. J was trimmed by 0 bases and V by 0 bases; bases with no gene match: 6. CDR3 bases: TGTGCCAGCAGCGTAGCCCCGGGGGGACGCTCTGGGGCCAACGTCCTGACTTTC. Encoded protein: CASSVAPGGRSGANVLTF.

Only a few counts were recorded for this clone. The chain has TRBV30 and TRBJ1-4; D is unclear. This CDR3 spans 15 amino acids. CDR1 is GTSNPN and CDR2 is SVGIG in the germline V gene (reference sequence). V was trimmed by 0 bases and J by 12 bases, leaving 20 bases between them. The CDR3 is CAWSVRTGLGRELFF. The CDR3 DNA is TGTGCCTGGAGTGTACGAACCGGGCTTGGGAGGGAACTGTTTTTT.

CDR3 nucleotide sequence: TGTGCCAGCAGTTACTCGACAAACCCGGTATGGGAGGAGTTGACTAATGAAAAACTGTTTTTT. Protein: CASSYSTNPVWEELTNEKLFF. The rearrangement uses TRBV6-2 or TRBV6-3 and TRBJ1-4; D unclear. V was cut by 0 bases and J by 2 bases, with 25 bases left in between. This CDR3 has 21 amino acids. CDR1 and CDR2 (germline): MNHEY, SVGEGT.

This chain uses TRBV6-5 with TRBJ2-7; 7 bases align to TRBD1. Germline V gene data show CDR1 as MNHEY and CDR2 as SVGAGI. Unmatched junction bases numbered 8, after V lost 6 bases and J lost 6 bases. This CDR3 has 13 amino acids. The CDR3 spells CASRPPQGVEQYF. The CDR3 region has the DNA TGTGCCAGCAGACCCCCCCAGGGGGTCGAGCAGTACTTC.

The J gene is TRBJ2-7, the V gene TRBV28; TRBD2 is a possible D gene (6 bases). The CDR3 covers 18 residues. Per germline, CDR1 MDHEN and CDR2 SYDVKM. V was cut by 3 bases and J by 0 bases, with 21 bases left in between. Here the CDR3 reads CASSLFLAGPTFSYEQYF. DNA of the CDR3: TGTGCCAGCAGTTTGTTTCTGGCGGGACCTACCTTCTCCTACGAGCAGTACTTC.

The chain couples TRBV5-1 to TRBJ1-3; D remains ambiguous. Germline CDR1 and CDR2: SGHRS and YFSETQ. V lost 2 bases and J 0 bases, leaving 12 bases between the germline ends. CDR3 length: 16 amino acids. The CDR3 DNA reads TGCGCCAGCAGCTTCGGTTACCCGTACTCTGGAAACACCATATATTTT. This encodes CASSFGYPYSGNTIYF. Looking up the rest from reference TRBV5-1 and TRBJ1-3 gives the full variable domain: KAGVTQTPRYLIKTRGQQVTLSCSPISGHRSVSWYQQTPGQGLQFLFEYFSETQRNKGNFPGRFSGRQFSNSRSEMNVSTLELGDSALYLCASSFGYPYSGNTIYFGEGSWLTVV.

The rearrangement links TRBV15 to TRBJ1-2, with 7 bases lining up with TRBD1. CDR1 and CDR2 from the germline V gene are LNHNV and YYDKDF (reference sequence). Losses at the gene ends were 6 bases for V and 8 bases for J; bases not matched to a gene: 12. The CDR3 extends over 14 amino acids. The CDR3 here is CATSLFTTGVGYTF. CDR3 in DNA: TGTGCCACCAGTCTTTTTACAACAGGGGTCGGCTACACCTTC. Full variable domain (missing parts from reference TRBV15 and TRBJ1-2): DAMVIQNPRYQVTQFGKPVTLSCSQTLNHNVMYWYQQKSSQAPKLLFHYYDKDFNNEADTPDNFQSRRPNTSFCFLDIRSPGLGDTAMYLCATSLFTTGVGYTFGSGTRLTVV.

As DNA, the CDR3 is TGTGCCAGCAGTCCGCCCGGGGGCGGGAGTTACGAGCAGTACTTC. This translates into CASSPPGGGSYEQYF. V and J are TRBV28 and TRBJ2-7; possible D gene TRBD2, 7 bases. Looked up from germline, CDR1 is MDHEN and CDR2 is SYDVKM. Between the trimmed V and J ends, which lost 5 bases and 4 bases, there was a span of 18 bases. The CDR3 sequence is 15 residues long.

This chain joins TRBV7-2 and TRBJ1-3; D may be TRBD1 (5 bases). The CDR3 has 19 amino acids. The V end was cut by 2 bases, the J end by 2 bases, with 22 bases between. CDR1 SGHTA and CDR2 FQGNSA come from the germline V gene. CDR3 nucleotides: TGTGCCAGCAGCTTAACAAGATTAGGGGCCAGTTTAACTGGAAACACCATATATTTT. Its translation: CASSLTRLGASLTGNTIYF.

The CDR3 loop reads CASSPTQGAAGELFF. CDR3 bases: TGTGCCAGCAGCCCCACCCAGGGGGCGGCCGGGGAGCTGTTTTTT. The chain links TRBV5-4 to TRBJ2-2; 8 bases are a match to TRBD1. Losses at the gene ends were 4 bases for V and 6 bases for J; bases not matched to a gene: 8. The CDR3 sequence is 15 residues long. Germline assignment: CDR1 SGHNT and CDR2 YYREEE (reference sequence).

The chain is built from TRBV2 and TRBJ1-5, with a weak D call TRBD1 (5 bases). CDR1 is SNHLY, CDR2 FYNNEI, per germline. Deletions cut 6 bases from V and 3 bases from J, with 9 bases between. CDR3 size: 13 residues. Here the CDR3 DNA reads TGTGCCAGCAGCGAACAGGTCAATCAGCCCCAGCATTTT. Its protein is CASSEQVNQPQHF.

The rearrangement joins TRBV4-1 to TRBJ1-6; D gene uncertain. Germline V gene lookup returns CDR1 MGHRA and CDR2 YSYEKL. The CDR3 consists of 17 residues. Trimming cost V 0 bases and J 10 bases, with 19 bases left between them. CDR3 bases: TGCGCCAGCAGCCAAGATGGCGGGTATGGCTTGTGGTCACCCCTCCACTTT. This gives the protein CASSQDGGYGLWSPLHF.

The chain links TRBV12-3 or TRBV12-4 to TRBJ1-2, with D possibly matching TRBD1 (5 bases). The CDR3 spans 13 residues. V was pared by 4 bases and J by 8 bases, with 14 bases between. The CDR3 nucleotides are TGTGCCAGCAGTTCCGTCCCGGGGGGGGGCTACACCTTC. The encoded protein is CASSSVPGGGYTF.

The V and J genes are TRBV9 and TRBJ1-3; TRBD1 is a possible D gene (5 bases). The CDR3 totals 15 residues. Germline values: CDR1 SGDLS, CDR2 YYNGEE. The germline V and J ends were trimmed by 4 bases and 1 base, with 12 bases remaining between them. CDR3 sequence: CASSFAGGSGNTIYF. CDR3 DNA: TGTGCCAGCAGCTTTGCGGGGGGGTCTGGAAACACCATATATTTT.

The V gene is TRBV11-2, the J gene TRBJ2-1; tentatively, D is TRBD2 (5 bases). CDR3 length equals 16 residues. Trimming pared 6 bases from V and 4 bases from J, leaving 19 bases between. Germline V CDR1 and CDR2: SGHAT, FQNNGV. The CDR3 sequence: CASSLGRGLEYNEQFF. For the CDR3, the DNA is TGTGCCAGCAGTCTAGGCCGGGGATTAGAATACAATGAGCAGTTCTTC.

A few counts support this clone. The chain links TRBV29-1 to TRBJ2-3, with D maybe TRBD2 (6 bases). Germline CDR1 reads SQVTM; CDR2 reads ANQGSEA. Trimming left V 7 bases short and J 0 bases short, with 11 bases between. This CDR3 has 13 amino acids. The CDR3 sequence is CSALAASTDTQYF. The CDR3 region has the DNA TGCAGCGCTTTAGCGGCTAGCACAGATACGCAGTATTTT.

The chain combines TRBV30 with TRBJ2-7, with 9 bases matching TRBD2. This CDR3 comprises 15 residues. Germline CDR1 and CDR2: GTSNPN and SVGIG (reference sequence). V lost 2 bases to trimming and J lost 0 bases; unmatched junction nucleotides: 5. As DNA, the CDR3 is TGTGCCTGGAGTCGACTAGCGGCCGGCTCCTACGAGCAGTACTTC. Translated: CAWSRLAAGSYEQYF.

Note on this clone: Other DNA sequences in the sample encode the same CDR3. The V call is TRBV5-1, the J call TRBJ2-1; TRBD1 is a possible D gene (5 bases). The CDR3 has 13 amino acids. V shed 1 base and J shed 6 bases, with 8 bases lying between them. Germline-derived CDR1 and CDR2 are SGHRS and YFSETQ. Written as DNA, the CDR3 is TGCGCCAGCAGCTTGACAGGCCCCAATGAGCAGTTCTTC. Translated, it gives CASSLTGPNEQFF.

The CDR3 DNA follows: TGTGCCAGCCGACAGGGGGACGGGATAGAGCCCCAGCATTTT. This sequence encodes CASRQGDGIEPQHF. The rearrangement uses TRBV19 and TRBJ1-5, with 9 bases fitting TRBD1. J lost 8 bases, V lost 9 bases, and 11 bases had no gene match. Germline V gene sequence: CDR1 LNHDA, CDR2 SQIVND (reference sequence). The CDR3 spans 14 residues. Combining the CDR3 with reference TRBV19 and TRBJ1-5 gives the whole variable domain DGGITQSPKYLFRKEGQNVTLSCEQNLNHDAMYWYRQDPGQGLRLIYYSQIVNDFQKGDIAEGYSVSREKKESFPLTVTSAQKNPTAFYLCASRQGDGIEPQHFGDGTRLSIL.

This clone showed up just a few times. This chain connects TRBV29-1 to TRBJ2-3, with D possibly being TRBD1 (5 bases). V was clipped by 5 bases and J by 3 bases, with 6 bases between them. Germline CDR1 reads SQVTM; CDR2 reads ANQGSEA. The CDR3 is made up of 11 amino acids. The chain's CDR3 is CSVRQTDTQYF. The CDR3 DNA is TGCAGCGTTCGACAGACAGATACGCAGTATTTT.

J is TRBJ1-2 and V is TRBV24-1, with D unclear. Deletions cut 9 bases from V and 2 bases from J, with 18 bases between. Germline lookup yields CDR1 KGHDR and CDR2 SFDVKD. The length of the CDR3 is 15 residues. This CDR3 reads CATHSEEVKNYGYTF. CDR3 nucleotides: TGTGCCACCCATAGCGAAGAGGTTAAGAACTATGGCTACACCTTC.

J is TRBJ1-2 and V is TRBV5-6; TRBD1 is a possible D gene (5 bases). This CDR3 is built from 15 residues. CDR1 and CDR2 from the germline V gene are SGHDT and YYEEEE. V was clipped by 4 bases and J by 2 bases, with 15 bases between them. CDR3 amino acids: CASSRPQGWNYGYTF. The CDR3 nucleotides are TGTGCCAGCAGCCGCCCCCAGGGTTGGAACTATGGCTACACCTTC.

J is TRBJ2-3 and V is TRBV4-2, with 8 bases identical to TRBD1. Germline V gene lookup returns CDR1 LGHNA and CDR2 YNFKEQ. Unmatched junction bases numbered 4, after V lost 1 base and J lost 1 base. CDR3 size: 16 residues. DNA of the CDR3: TGTGCCAGCAGCCAAGGTTCGGACAGGGGCACAGATACGCAGTATTTT. It codes for CASSQGSDRGTDTQYF.